This T cell receptor (beta chain) was identified during a study of cytomegalovirus exposure and HLA in healthy donors. The CDR3 covers 18 residues. V shed 6 bases, J shed 5 bases, and the junction held 16 bases outside the gene matches. The germline CDR1 and CDR2 sequences are SGHAT and FQNNGV. Study results and limitations: In a later analysis, CMV-associated beta chains were mostly HLA-associated, it appeared. Reports state that TCR beta sequences accurately predicted most subjects' HLA-A and HLA-B alleles. TCR beta chain V- and J-gene trimming was linked, in a later analysis, to a missense variant in DCLRE1C.

Both 60 Vbeta primers and 13 Jbeta primers went into the PCR. Authors' processing steps: As a later analysis found, there were 80 million or so unique TCR beta chains, of which roughly 11 million were shared. This table comes from immunoSEQ multiplex PCR, and its TCRdb copy is limited to in-frame clones, with some not included. That table furnishes V, J and clone size, whereas the DNA furnished D and trimming. The table lists 120,000 or so clones, over 80% of them singletons. Turning to this clone: Its antigen remains unidentified.

The specimen was PBMCs. The clonotype originates from a man aged 25-40 years in good health and CMV-seronegative. This rearrangement joins TRBV11-2 to TRBJ1-6; TRBD1 matches at 7 bases. CDR3 sequence reads: CASRYTGQRGVNNSPLHF. In nucleotides, the CDR3 is TGTGCCAGCAGGTACACGGGACAGCGAGGGGTCAATAATTCACCCCTCCACTTT.